This TCR beta chain was observed in a study of cytomegalovirus exposure and HLA in healthy donors. As regards this clone: Antigen specificity is unknown.

The study ran its PCR with 60 Vbeta and 13 Jbeta primers. Profiling relied on immunoSEQ multiplex PCR, and the TCRdb table lists in-frame clones only, not all of them. The sample holds some 100,000 clones, around 73% seen once. The V gene's germline CDR1 is LNHNV and CDR2 YYDKDF (reference sequence). The CDR3 has 16 amino acids. J gave up 4 bases and V 1 base, and 9 bases lay outside the gene matches. Study conclusions and caveats: In an earlier analysis, about 87% or about 30%: the productive usage of most TCR beta V segments.

This rearrangement joins TRBV15 to TRBJ1-1; 7 bases are shared with TRBD1. The TCR sequence derives from a middle-aged man in good health and CMV-seronegative. The sequencing sample was made of PBMCs. CDR3 loop: CATSRGYTGVGTEAFF. The CDR3 nucleotides read TGTGCCACCAGCAGAGGTTACACAGGGGTAGGCACTGAAGCTTTCTTT.